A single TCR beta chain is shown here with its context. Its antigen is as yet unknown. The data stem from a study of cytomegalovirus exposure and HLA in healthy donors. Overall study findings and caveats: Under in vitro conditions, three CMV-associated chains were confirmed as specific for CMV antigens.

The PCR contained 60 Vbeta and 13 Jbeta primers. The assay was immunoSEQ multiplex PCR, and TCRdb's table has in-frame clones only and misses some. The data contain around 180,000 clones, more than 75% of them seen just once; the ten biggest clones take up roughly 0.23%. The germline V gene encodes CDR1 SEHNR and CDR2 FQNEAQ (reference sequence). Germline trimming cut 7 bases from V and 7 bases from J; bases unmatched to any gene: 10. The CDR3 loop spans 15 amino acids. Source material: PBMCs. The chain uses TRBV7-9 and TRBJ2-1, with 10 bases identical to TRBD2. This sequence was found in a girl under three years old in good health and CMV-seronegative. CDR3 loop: CASTPSGSGGNEQFF. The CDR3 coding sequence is TGTGCCAGCACCCCTAGCGGGAGTGGGGGGAATGAGCAGTTCTTC.